Listed here is a single T cell receptor beta chain. Its target is unknown. This sample is part of a study of beta chain features in type 1 diabetes. The study's findings and limits: The naive, central memory and Treg TCRB repertoires of patients appeared to be more similar to one another than those of healthy donors.

TCRB transcripts that were expressed got sequenced, as all of the isolated RNA had been reverse transcribed. This table comes from immunoSEQ multiplex PCR, and its TCRdb copy is limited to in-frame clones, with some not included. The sample records roughly 380,000 clones, about 18% being singletons. The ends were cut back, 6 bases at V and 7 bases at J, with 14 bases in the middle. The CDR3 runs 14 residues. Germline values: CDR1 SGDLS, CDR2 YYNGEE. The sample taken for sequencing was naive CD4+ T cells from blood. The V and J genes are TRBV9 and TRBJ1-6, with D perhaps matching TRBD1 (6 bases). The source of this sequence is a woman younger than 35 in good health. The CDR3 nucleotides read TGTGCCAGCACCCAGGACAGTCAGAATTCACCCCTCCACTTT. Amino acid sequence: CASTQDSQNSPLHF.